This T cell receptor beta chain was sequenced in a study of graft-versus-host responses after intestinal transplantation. Assay used: immunoSEQ multiplex PCR; TCRdb lists only in-frame clones, some missing. The table records around 40,000 clones, around four fifths of them present only once. Specimen: PBMCs, collected 1070 days after transplant. This clonotype was obtained from a human patient who received an intestinal transplant, so some T cells may come from the graft donor.

The CDR3 coding sequence is TGTGCCAGCAGTGAAGCCCCAGAGACCCAGTACTTC. This gives the protein CASSEAPETQYF. The chain employs TRBV2 and TRBJ2-5; D is undetermined. CDR1 is SNHLY, CDR2 FYNNEI, per germline. This CDR3 contains 12 residues. V lost 0 bases to trimming and J lost 4 bases, with 3 bases between them.